This TCR beta chain was recorded in a study of shared clonotypes between healthy human individuals (TCRdb year 2020). As for the study more broadly: The cohort comprised two women and a few men aged 18 to 49 years. For each donor, CD4 naive and CD4 memory were each run on three plates, CD8 naive on two plates, and CD8 memory on one plate. To estimate repertoire size and how much clonotype sharing occurs between individuals, the study deeply sequenced the blood TCR repertoires of five healthy adults. To increase sequencing depth and limit assay-specific biases, TCR repertoire library preparation and sequencing were carried out by different laboratories using diverse techniques. Between about 0.85 and 9.5 billion PBMCs per donor were obtained by leukapheresis.

The donors were healthy, HIV-negative adults who had no recently reported acute infections or vaccinations. Every donor was a Caucasian adult residing in Nashville, Tennessee, USA. CD4+ T cells were enriched through magnetic negative selection, after which naive cells were positively selected on CD45RA and the remaining negative fraction served as the memory subset. After blood collection by leukapheresis, PBMCs were isolated using Ficoll-Histopaque density gradient centrifugation and then cryopreserved in the vapor phase of liquid nitrogen. Analytical flow cytometry was used to check the purity and quantity of every magnetically sorted T cell population. From each sorted fraction, genomic DNA was isolated and quantified by UV absorbance on a Nanodrop 2000c. On this clone itself: Its cognate antigen has yet to be identified. No much larger clonotype is one base removed from it; base qualities were not supplied.

Beyond this particular receptor, the publication reports: Higher generation probabilities were observed for clonotypes shared by all four sorted-subset donors than for non-shared clonotypes. The genetic and exposure-history diversity represented was limited by the small number of donors. Estimated clonotype richness was generally larger for naive than for memory subsets. Based on pairwise subsampling, the degree of clonotype sharing among donors was expected to be affected by sequencing depth. Even with the large sequencing depth, rarefaction of the sorted-subset datasets indicated that sequencing was incomplete. Approximately 5% of naive CD4, 3% to 3.5% of naive CD8, roughly 2.5% of memory CD4, and 0.4% of memory CD8 clonotypes were shared across several donors. Only blood was sampled, and tissue TCR repertoires likely differ from those in blood.

Using the deep immunoSEQ assay, multiplex PCR amplified TCR CDR3 regions from genomic DNA. For each cell subset, the extracted genomic DNA was distributed evenly across all wells of several immunoSEQ 96-well plates, and each plate served as one replicate. For sorted subsets, each replicate PCR was loaded with roughly 0.2 ug genomic DNA, equivalent to 32,000 or so T cell genomes. Purified libraries were quantified with a Qubit 3.0 fluorometer, sized on a Bioanalyzer 2100, and re-quantified with the KAPA Library Quantification kit. Each immunoSEQ 96-well plate was sequenced on its own single-read 150-cycle Illumina NextSeq 550 flow cell. Under the source paper's analysis protocol: Because the immunoSEQ output included only junctional sequences and no quality scores, the filtering could not be the same as the filtering used for full-length reads. To assign V/J genes and CDR3, sequences were annotated against IMGT germline references using PyIR, a Python wrapper for IgBLAST v1.9. Reads were filtered out if the reads had weak V/J assignments (E-value above 1e-6), no CDR3, stop codons, out-of-frame junctions, or ambiguous translated residues. A V3J clonotype was defined by an identical inferred V gene, J gene, and CDR3 amino acid sequence. The percentage overlap between two repertoires was calculated by dividing the number of shared unique clonotypes by the size of the smaller repertoire. Repertoire richness was assessed with RTK rarefaction, the Chao1 estimator, and Recon v2.1 estimates of unobserved clonotypes. Generation probabilities were computed with OLGA for all TCRbeta clonotypes obtained by the gDNA method from a handful of donors. The immuneACCESS repertoire file appears here via TCRdb, limited to in-frame rearrangements. These files lack a portion of the clones; in checked studies, under half of the deficit traces to unresolved V genes, and the cause of the others is not known. Clone size and V and J calls were adopted from that table, with D and trimming inferred from the DNA. The sample table contains approximately 640,000 clones; only one count was recorded for about 78% of them. The ten largest account for 1.8% of the sample.

For this chain, trimming is 4 bases at the V end and 2 bases at the J end, and the number of junction bases without a gene match is 6. From the germline V gene, CDR1 is SGDLS and CDR2 is YYNGEE. From its cysteine to its phenylalanine, the CDR3 spans 15 amino acids. Only CDR3 DNA remains: 45 bases, in frame from the first base. Recombination joined TRBV9 with TRBJ1-5, with 7 middle bases fitting TRBD1. Sequenced: memory CD4+ T cells sorted from blood. The cell subset or site label, read with the paper, signifies: CD45RA-negative fraction. The source of this sequence is a woman younger than 45 in good health. CDR3 protein: CASSRTDRGNQPQHF. The sequence in DNA is TGTGCCAGCAGCCGCACCGACAGGGGCAATCAGCCCCAGCATTTT.